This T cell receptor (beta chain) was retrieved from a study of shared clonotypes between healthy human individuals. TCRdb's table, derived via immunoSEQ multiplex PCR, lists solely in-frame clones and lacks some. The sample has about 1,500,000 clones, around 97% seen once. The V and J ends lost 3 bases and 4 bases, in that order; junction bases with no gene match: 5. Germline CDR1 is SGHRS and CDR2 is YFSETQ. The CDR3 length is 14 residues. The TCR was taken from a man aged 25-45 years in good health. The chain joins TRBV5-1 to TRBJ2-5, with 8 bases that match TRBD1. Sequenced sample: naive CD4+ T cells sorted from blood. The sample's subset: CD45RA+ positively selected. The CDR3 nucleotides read TGCGCCAGCAGCTCAGGACAGGGAGTAGAGACCCAGTACTTC. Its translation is CASSSGQGVETQYF.